This is a list of T cell receptor beta chains from one sample in a study of T cell responses to AZD1222 COVID-19 vaccine. Repertoires were generated with immunoSEQ multiplex PCR, while TCRdb's copy carries only in-frame clones and drops some. The table shows about 120,000 clones, with nearly 90% occurring only once. The sequences come from peripheral blood, collected on day 0 of AZD1222 vaccination. These receptors were obtained from an adult in good health. Both conserved end residues are part of each CDR3. The D gene is left open where the match is weak. Part of the rows lack a size; the others show once, few, many or a class for expanded clones.

>TRBJ1-1|TRBV6-2/TRBV6-3|NA|few
TGTGCCAGCAGTTACTCGGCAGGGGCAATGGCTGAAGCTTTCTTT
CASSYSAGAMAEAFF
>TRBJ1-3|TRBV30|TRBD1|NA
TGTGCCTGGAGTGCGGGACAGTCCTCCGGAAACACCATATATTTT
CAWSAGQSSGNTIYF
>TRBJ1-6|TRBV7-2|TRBD1|once
TGTGCCAGCAGCATGGGACAGAATAATTCACCCCTCCACTTT
CASSMGQNNSPLHF
>TRBJ1-4|TRBV3-1/TRBV3-2|TRBD1|NA
TGTGCCAGCAGTCTACAGGGGAAAGGTGAAAAACTGTTTTTT
CASSLQGKGEKLFF
>TRBJ2-1|TRBV3-1/TRBV3-2|TRBD2|NA
TGTGCCAGCAGCCGAGAGCGGGGGAGCTACAATGAGCAGTTCTTC
CASSRERGSYNEQFF
>TRBJ1-4|TRBV28|NA|NA
TGTGCCAGCAGTTTATCTGGCCTGATCAATGAAAAACTGTTTTTT
CASSLSGLINEKLFF
>TRBJ1-2|TRBV5-4|NA|once
TGTGCCAGCAGCTTTGGAGGGCACTATGGCTACACCTTC
CASSFGGHYGYTF
>TRBJ2-7|TRBV6-5|NA|NA
TGTGCCAGCAGCGCCACCGGGGGTTCCTACGAGCAGTACTTC
CASSATGGSYEQYF
>TRBJ1-4|TRBV19|NA|NA
TGTGCCAGTAGTATTCGGGGCGAAAAACTGTTTTTT
CASSIRGEKLFF
>TRBJ2-5|TRBV6-5|NA|NA
TGTGCCAGCAGGCGGGCCTGGGGGCAAGAGACCCAGTACTTC
CASRRAWGQETQYF
>TRBJ1-2|TRBV11-2|NA|NA
TGTGCCAGCAGCTTCGAGGAGGGAGGCTACACCTTC
CASSFEEGGYTF
>TRBJ1-1|TRBV4-2|NA|NA
TGTGCCAGCAGCCAAGATCCGGACATCGCTTCTGAAGCTTTCTTT
CASSQDPDIASEAFF
>TRBJ2-7|TRBV18|NA|NA
TGTGCCAGCTCACCAACCCTTACCTACGAGCAGTACTTC
CASSPTLTYEQYF
>TRBJ2-2|TRBV2|NA|NA
TGTGCCAGCAGTGCTCTTGGGGCCTTCGCGAACACCGGGGAGCTGTTTTTT
CASSALGAFANTGELFF
>TRBJ1-2|TRBV4-2|NA|NA
TGTGCCAGCAGCCAAGGCGGCCCCGAGGGCTATGGCTACACCTTC
CASSQGGPEGYGYTF
>TRBJ2-7|TRBV7-9|TRBD1|NA
TGTGCCAGCAGCTCCCCCGGGACAGGGGTGAGCTACGAGCAGTACTTC
CASSSPGTGVSYEQYF
>TRBJ1-2|TRBV3-1/TRBV3-2|NA|NA
TGTGCCAGCAGCCAAGATCCTGATTTCCAGGGGTTCTATGGCTACACCTTC
CASSQDPDFQGFYGYTF
>TRBJ2-1|TRBV7-8|NA|NA
TGTGCCAGCAGACTCGGGTCCGGCAATGAGCAGTTCTTC
CASRLGSGNEQFF
>TRBJ2-3|TRBV5-1|TRBD2|NA
TGCGCCAGCAGCATCGGACTAGCTGGAGATACGCAGTATTTT
CASSIGLAGDTQYF
>TRBJ2-7|TRBV7-6|TRBD2|NA
TGTGCCAGCAGCCCGCCCGGCGGGGGGGGCAGGGGGCAGTACTTC
CASSPPGGGGRGQYF
>TRBJ2-1|TRBV7-2|NA|few
TGTGCCAGCAGCTTAGCGGGCGGGGTCCATTCCTACAATGAGCAGTTCTTC
CASSLAGGVHSYNEQFF
>TRBJ1-5|TRBV5-1|NA|NA
TGCGCCAGCAGTCCTGGGGAGACGGAAAATCAGCCCCAGCATTTT
CASSPGETENQPQHF
>TRBJ1-6|TRBV3-1/TRBV3-2|TRBD1|NA
TGTGCCAGCAGCCGAATGACAGGGACCAATTCACCCCTCCACTTT
CASSRMTGTNSPLHF
>TRBJ2-2|TRBV6-2/TRBV6-3|NA|NA
TGTGCCAGCAGTTACGGGGGGAGCCGAAAACCCGGGGAGCTGTTTTTT
CASSYGGSRKPGELFF
>TRBJ2-7|TRBV6-6|NA|NA
TGTGCCAGCAGTTTAGGATCATACGAGCAGTACTTC
CASSLGSYEQYF
>TRBJ2-1|TRBV2|TRBD1|NA
TGTGCCAGCAGTGTATGGGGACAGCCGAAGCAGCAGTTCTTC
CASSVWGQPKQQFF
>TRBJ1-2|TRBV20-1|TRBD1|NA
TGCAGTGCTAGTAGTACAGGGGGCTTTAACTATGGCTACACCTTC
CSASSTGGFNYGYTF
>TRBJ1-1|TRBV6-5|TRBD1|NA
TGTGCCAGCACCAACAGGGGGAACACTGAAGCTTTCTTT
CASTNRGNTEAFF
>TRBJ2-3|TRBV11-1|TRBD1|few
TGTGCCAGCAGCTTAATGAGGGGGCGGAAAGATACGCAGTATTTT
CASSLMRGRKDTQYF
>TRBJ2-1|TRBV18|TRBD2|NA
TGTGCCAGCTCACGACGGACTAGCGGGAGCGATGAGCAGTTCTTC
CASSRRTSGSDEQFF
>TRBJ2-5|TRBV7-9|NA|NA
TGTGCCAGCAGCTTAGTACAAGAAGAGACCCAGTACTTC
CASSLVQEETQYF
>TRBJ1-4|TRBV18|NA|NA
TGTGCCAGCTCTCCCGGACAGACAACTAATGAAAAACTGTTTTTT
CASSPGQTTNEKLFF
>TRBJ2-2|TRBV9|TRBD1|NA
TGTGCCAGCAGCGTAGCTCCCGACAGGGTTTACACCGGGGAGCTGTTTTTT
CASSVAPDRVYTGELFF
>TRBJ2-7|TRBV7-8|NA|once
TGTGCCAGCAGCCGACTTGCCTACTACGAGCAGTACTTC
CASSRLAYYEQYF
>TRBJ1-3|TRBV7-2|TRBD1|NA
TGTGCCAGCAGCCCACAGGGGTCTGGAAACACCATATATTTT
CASSPQGSGNTIYF
>TRBJ2-2|TRBV2|TRBD1|NA
TGTGCCAGCAGTGCGGGCAGGGGGCCCGGGGAGCTGTTTTTT
CASSAGRGPGELFF
>TRBJ2-5|TRBV7-2|NA|NA
TGTGCCAGCAGCTCCTCCGGGACTCTGACACAAGAGACCCAGTACTTC
CASSSSGTLTQETQYF
>TRBJ2-5|TRBV5-1|TRBD2|NA
TGCGCCAGCAGCGGCCAGCTAGCGGGAGGGCGAGAGACCCAGTACTTC
CASSGQLAGGRETQYF
>TRBJ2-1|TRBV6-9|NA|NA
TGTGCCAGCAGTTATTCAAATAGGCGGAACCACAATGAGCAGTTCTTC
CASSYSNRRNHNEQFF
>TRBJ2-3|TRBV6-2/TRBV6-3|TRBD2|NA
TGTGCCAGCAGTTACTCGACAGGACTAGCGGGAAGCACAGATACGCAGTATTTT
CASSYSTGLAGSTDTQYF
>TRBJ2-5|TRBV7-2|NA|NA
TGTGCCAGCAGCTTAGTATCGTACCAAGAGACCCAGTACTTC
CASSLVSYQETQYF
>TRBJ1-1|TRBV6-5|NA|NA
TGTGCCAGCAGCCCCGGGACGGCGGCCGCTGAAGCTTTCTTT
CASSPGTAAAEAFF
>TRBJ1-4|TRBV25-1|NA|NA
TGTGCCACCTCCTCTCGGGGATCGACTAATGAAAAACTGTTTTTT
CATSSRGSTNEKLFF
>TRBJ1-4|TRBV28|NA|NA
TGTGCCAGCAGTTCCTGGGGGGCAACTAATGAAAAACTGTTTTTT
CASSSWGATNEKLFF
>TRBJ1-1|TRBV7-2|NA|NA
TGTGCCAGCAGTACAGGGTGGAACACTGAAGCTTTCTTT
CASSTGWNTEAFF
>TRBJ1-1|TRBV28|TRBD1|NA
TGTGCCAGCAGTGGCTGGGGGACAGGGCAACCTGAAGCTTTCTTT
CASSGWGTGQPEAFF
>TRBJ1-1|TRBV6-6|NA|NA
TGTGCCAGCAGTTATGGCAGGGGTAGCACTGAAGCTTTCTTT
CASSYGRGSTEAFF
>TRBJ2-1|TRBV5-5|NA|once
TGTGCCAGCAGCTTGGGAGTCGGGTCCTACAATGAGCAGTTCTTC
CASSLGVGSYNEQFF
>TRBJ2-3|TRBV6-5|NA|NA
TGTGCCAGCGCCCGAGCGGACAGAAGCACAGATACGCAGTATTTT
CASARADRSTDTQYF
>TRBJ1-4|TRBV28|NA|NA
TGTGCCAGCAAAGGAGGCGGGGGTGAAAAACTGTTTTTT
CASKGGGGEKLFF
>TRBJ2-3|TRBV29-1|TRBD2|NA
TGCAGCGTTGAGGTGGGGCGCGGGGGGGCAACAGATACGCAGTATTTT
CSVEVGRGGATDTQYF
>TRBJ2-7|TRBV15|TRBD2|NA
TGTGCCACCAGCCCCCAAAGCGGGGGGGGTTTCGAGCAGTACTTC
CATSPQSGGGFEQYF
>TRBJ1-2|TRBV18|TRBD1|NA
TGTGCCAGCTCACAACCGGGACAGGGGGTTTATGGCTACACCTTC
CASSQPGQGVYGYTF